These T cell receptor beta chains were read from a single sample in a study of shared clonotypes between healthy human individuals. Only in-frame clones appear in the TCRdb table, and some are missing; sequencing was by immunoSEQ multiplex PCR. The table records some 2 million clones, less than 95% of them present only once. Material for sequencing was naive CD8+ T cells sorted from blood. The receptors originated from a man aged 18 to 29 in good health. Both conserved end residues are part of each CDR3. Fields, in order: J gene, clone size, D gene, V gene, CDR3 DNA, CDR3 protein. The D gene is left open where the match is weak. Some rows mark clone size as missing; the rest say once, few, many or name a class of expanded clone.

j_gene: TRBJ2-5; abundance: once; d_gene: -; v_gene: TRBV25-1; CDR3nt: TGTGCCAGCAGTGAATTGGAGACTGAGGAGACCCAGTACTTC; CDR3aa: CASSELETEETQYF
j_gene: TRBJ1-4; abundance: -; d_gene: -; v_gene: TRBV2; CDR3nt: TGTGCCTTCCTTTTGGGCTTTGGCGAAAAACTGTTTTTT; CDR3aa: CAFLLGFGEKLFF
j_gene: TRBJ2-7; abundance: -; d_gene: -; v_gene: TRBV9; CDR3nt: TGTGCCAGCAGCGTAGAGGCAGGGCCACAGTACTTC; CDR3aa: CASSVEAGPQYF
j_gene: TRBJ2-6; abundance: -; d_gene: TRBD1; v_gene: TRBV19; CDR3nt: TGTGCCAGTAGTATGGGACAGGGGGACTCTGGGGCCAACGTCCTGACTTTC; CDR3aa: CASSMGQGDSGANVLTF
j_gene: TRBJ1-1; abundance: -; d_gene: -; v_gene: TRBV5-6; CDR3nt: TGTGCCAGCAGCCCCGGGCCGAGCACTGAAGCTTTCTTT; CDR3aa: CASSPGPSTEAFF
j_gene: TRBJ1-5; abundance: -; d_gene: -; v_gene: TRBV19; CDR3nt: TGTGCCACCACAGCTCCAGACGGGACGGACTTTAATCAGCCCCAGCATTTT; CDR3aa: CATTAPDGTDFNQPQHF
j_gene: TRBJ1-5; abundance: -; d_gene: TRBD1; v_gene: TRBV6-1; CDR3nt: TGTGCCAAGAGCCGGGACAGGGGTACCTATCAGCCCCAGCATTTT; CDR3aa: CAKSRDRGTYQPQHF
j_gene: TRBJ1-1; abundance: once; d_gene: -; v_gene: TRBV13; CDR3nt: TGTGCCAGCAGCTCGCGGGTAGTGGGGACGGCTGAAGCTTTCTTT; CDR3aa: CASSSRVVGTAEAFF
j_gene: TRBJ2-3; abundance: -; d_gene: TRBD2; v_gene: TRBV7-9; CDR3nt: TGTGCCAGCAGCTTAGTGGGACTAGCGGGAGGTCTTTGGACAGATACGCAGTATTTT; CDR3aa: CASSLVGLAGGLWTDTQYF
j_gene: TRBJ2-5; abundance: -; d_gene: TRBD2; v_gene: TRBV7-6; CDR3nt: TGTGCCAGCAGCTTAGAATTAGCGGGCTCAGAGACCCAGTACTTC; CDR3aa: CASSLELAGSETQYF
j_gene: TRBJ1-1; abundance: -; d_gene: -; v_gene: TRBV19; CDR3nt: TGTGCCAGTAGGACTAGTCTCGGGAACACTGAAGCTTTCTTT; CDR3aa: CASRTSLGNTEAFF
j_gene: TRBJ2-7; abundance: -; d_gene: -; v_gene: TRBV2; CDR3nt: TGTGCCAGCAGTGAACGGGGACACCTCTCCACCTACGAGCAGTACTTC; CDR3aa: CASSERGHLSTYEQYF
j_gene: TRBJ1-1; abundance: -; d_gene: -; v_gene: TRBV27; CDR3nt: TGTGCCAGCAGTCCTTCTTGGGATACCACTGAAGCTTTCTTT; CDR3aa: CASSPSWDTTEAFF
j_gene: TRBJ1-1; abundance: -; d_gene: TRBD1; v_gene: TRBV12-5; CDR3nt: TGTGCTAGTGGTTTGGTACGAGGGGGCCTTGAAGCTTTCTTT; CDR3aa: CASGLVRGGLEAFF
j_gene: TRBJ2-2; abundance: -; d_gene: -; v_gene: TRBV13; CDR3nt: TGTGCCAGCAGCCAAAGTTGGCTGGACGGGGAGCTGTTTTTT; CDR3aa: CASSQSWLDGELFF
j_gene: TRBJ2-1; abundance: -; d_gene: -; v_gene: TRBV7-3; CDR3nt: TGTGCCAGCAGCTTAGGGCTGGCAGGGGTTTACAATGAGCAGTTCTTC; CDR3aa: CASSLGLAGVYNEQFF
j_gene: TRBJ2-3; abundance: -; d_gene: -; v_gene: TRBV9; CDR3nt: TGTGCCAGCAGCGTATCCGGGCTTACAGATACGCAGTATTTT; CDR3aa: CASSVSGLTDTQYF
j_gene: TRBJ2-7; abundance: -; d_gene: TRBD1; v_gene: TRBV5-1; CDR3nt: TGCGCCAGGCGCCGGGACAGGGCCGGCGAGCAGTACTTC; CDR3aa: CARRRDRAGEQYF
j_gene: TRBJ2-3; abundance: -; d_gene: TRBD2; v_gene: TRBV4-1; CDR3nt: TGCGCCAGCAGCCACCCAGCGGGAAATACGCAGTATTTT; CDR3aa: CASSHPAGNTQYF
j_gene: TRBJ2-7; abundance: -; d_gene: -; v_gene: TRBV9; CDR3nt: TGTGCCAGCAGCGTAGCCGGGGGCTCCAATAACGAGCAGTACTTC; CDR3aa: CASSVAGGSNNEQYF
j_gene: TRBJ2-1; abundance: -; d_gene: -; v_gene: TRBV4-3; CDR3nt: TGCGCCAGCAGCCAAGATTCCACTAGCCGGGATGAGCAGTTCTTC; CDR3aa: CASSQDSTSRDEQFF
j_gene: TRBJ2-7; abundance: -; d_gene: TRBD1; v_gene: TRBV10-1; CDR3nt: TGCGCCAGCAGTGGCCAGGGGGTCGGCTACGAGCAGTACTTC; CDR3aa: CASSGQGVGYEQYF
j_gene: TRBJ2-7; abundance: -; d_gene: -; v_gene: TRBV15; CDR3nt: TGTGCCACCAGCAGACCACGAGAGGGTACGGGGTACGAGCAGTACTTC; CDR3aa: CATSRPREGTGYEQYF
j_gene: TRBJ2-7; abundance: -; d_gene: -; v_gene: TRBV5-1; CDR3nt: TGCGCCAGCAGCTTGTGGGGGCGGGGATCCTACGAGCAGTACTTC; CDR3aa: CASSLWGRGSYEQYF
j_gene: TRBJ2-5; abundance: once; d_gene: -; v_gene: TRBV2; CDR3nt: TGTGCCAGCAGTGAGGTGGGCGGGGAGACCCAGTACTTC; CDR3aa: CASSEVGGETQYF
j_gene: TRBJ2-1; abundance: -; d_gene: -; v_gene: TRBV10-3; CDR3nt: TGTGCCATCAGTGGCGCGGGAACCTACAATGAGCAGTTCTTC; CDR3aa: CAISGAGTYNEQFF
j_gene: TRBJ1-3; abundance: -; d_gene: -; v_gene: TRBV6-1; CDR3nt: TGTGCCAGCAGTGATGTCACCGCTTCAGACACCATATATTTT; CDR3aa: CASSDVTASDTIYF
j_gene: TRBJ1-1; abundance: -; d_gene: -; v_gene: TRBV4-1; CDR3nt: TGCGCCAGCAGCCGACAATATAAACAGGAATGGGTCACTGAAGCTTTCTTT; CDR3aa: CASSRQYKQEWVTEAFF
j_gene: TRBJ2-7; abundance: -; d_gene: TRBD1; v_gene: TRBV7-9; CDR3nt: TGTGCCAGCAGCTTAGCGCTGGGACAGGGGATAACCTACGAGCAGTACTTC; CDR3aa: CASSLALGQGITYEQYF
j_gene: TRBJ1-4; abundance: -; d_gene: TRBD1; v_gene: TRBV5-1; CDR3nt: TGCGCCAGCAGCCCCGGGACAGGGGGCCCGCCGCATGAAGCGCTGTTTTTT; CDR3aa: CASSPGTGGPPHEALFF
j_gene: TRBJ2-3; abundance: -; d_gene: -; v_gene: TRBV6-6; CDR3nt: TGTGCCAGCAGCGCCCTGGCGGGGAGTAGCACAGATACGCAGTATTTT; CDR3aa: CASSALAGSSTDTQYF
j_gene: TRBJ1-5; abundance: -; d_gene: -; v_gene: TRBV19; CDR3nt: TGTGCCAGTAGTATCCCGTGGACACTCTATAGCAATCAGCCCCAGCATTTT; CDR3aa: CASSIPWTLYSNQPQHF
j_gene: TRBJ2-3; abundance: -; d_gene: -; v_gene: TRBV6-5; CDR3nt: TGTGCCAGCAGTTACTTCAATAGCGGAGATACGCAGTATTTT; CDR3aa: CASSYFNSGDTQYF
j_gene: TRBJ2-7; abundance: once; d_gene: -; v_gene: TRBV27; CDR3nt: TGTGCCAGCAAGGTCGCCCATGGGGTGGAGCAGTACTTC; CDR3aa: CASKVAHGVEQYF
j_gene: TRBJ1-1; abundance: -; d_gene: -; v_gene: TRBV6-5; CDR3nt: TGTGCCAGCAGTGACCCGACAGTTAAAGAAGCTTTCTTT; CDR3aa: CASSDPTVKEAFF
j_gene: TRBJ2-5; abundance: -; d_gene: -; v_gene: TRBV6-4; CDR3nt: TGTGCCAGCAGTGACTCGATCAGTTACGGCAGGCAAGAGACCCAGTACTTC; CDR3aa: CASSDSISYGRQETQYF
j_gene: TRBJ2-5; abundance: -; d_gene: -; v_gene: TRBV11-2; CDR3nt: TGTGCCAGCAGCGAAGAGGGAGAGACCCAGTACTTC; CDR3aa: CASSEEGETQYF
j_gene: TRBJ2-7; abundance: -; d_gene: -; v_gene: TRBV27; CDR3nt: TGTGCCAGCAGTCGGGGACTGAACCACGAGCAGTACTTC; CDR3aa: CASSRGLNHEQYF
j_gene: TRBJ1-1; abundance: -; d_gene: -; v_gene: TRBV18; CDR3nt: TGTGCCAGCTCGCCACCGGGAACTGAAGCTTTCTTT; CDR3aa: CASSPPGTEAFF
j_gene: TRBJ2-7; abundance: -; d_gene: -; v_gene: TRBV30; CDR3nt: TGTGCCTGGAGTCCCGACGGGGTGTACGAGCAGTACTTC; CDR3aa: CAWSPDGVYEQYF
j_gene: TRBJ1-2; abundance: -; d_gene: TRBD1; v_gene: TRBV9; CDR3nt: TGTGCCAGCAGCGCAACTATAGGACAGGGTGCTATTAACTATGGCTACACCTTC; CDR3aa: CASSATIGQGAINYGYTF